This TCR beta chain was retrieved from a study of shared clonotypes between healthy human individuals. Germline assignment: CDR1 SGHRS and CDR2 YFSETQ. This CDR3 has 13 amino acids. V shed 3 bases, J shed 5 bases, and the junction held 3 bases outside the gene matches. Researchers divided each subset's genomic DNA evenly across several immunoSEQ plates. The table came from immunoSEQ multiplex PCR; TCRdb's copy has only in-frame clones and leaves some out. The table has hundreds of thousands of clones, approximately 95% seen once. Study conclusions and caveats: When compared with the clonotypes that were shared by all four sorted-subset donors, the non-shared clonotypes turned out to have lower generation probabilities.

As for this clone: Antigen unknown. This same CDR3 is encoded by further DNA sequences in the sample.

The TCR was taken from a woman aged 25 to 45 in good health. The genes are TRBV5-1 and TRBJ1-1, with TRBD1 matching 8 bases. The sequenced material came from naive CD4+ T cells sorted from blood. Subset noted: CD45RA+ positively selected. The CDR3 coding sequence is TGCGCCAGCAGCTCGGACAGGGATACTGAAGCTTTCTTT. Amino acids: CASSSDRDTEAFF.